This is a list of T cell receptor beta chains from one sample in a study of CD8+ T cells in alopecia areata. Assay used: immunoSEQ multiplex PCR; TCRdb lists only in-frame clones, some missing. The data contain 100,000 to 130,000 clones, approximately 63% of them singletons. Sequencing used CD8+ T cells sorted from blood. The receptors were sampled from a human donor in good health. Each CDR3 is given with its conserved first and last residue. The order of the fields is J gene, D gene, clone size, V gene, CDR3 protein, CDR3 DNA. A D gene is named only where the DNA matches it firmly. Only some rows state a clone size, as once, few, many or a class for expanded clones.

j_call: TRBJ2-1
d_call: -
clone_size: few
v_call: TRBV4-1
cdr3_aa: CASSQDLRRNEQFF
cdr3_nt: TGCGCCAGCAGCCAAGATCTTAGGCGGAATGAGCAGTTCTTC

j_call: TRBJ2-7
d_call: -
clone_size: few
v_call: TRBV30
cdr3_aa: CAWGGTEQYF
cdr3_nt: TGTGCCTGGGGCGGGACGGAGCAGTACTTC

j_call: TRBJ2-4
d_call: -
clone_size: few
v_call: TRBV9
cdr3_aa: CASSVGWGSFGKNIQYF
cdr3_nt: TGTGCCAGCAGCGTAGGCTGGGGCAGCTTTGGCAAAAACATTCAGTACTTC

j_call: TRBJ1-1
d_call: -
clone_size: -
v_call: TRBV6-5
cdr3_aa: CASINPGLTEAFF
cdr3_nt: TGTGCCAGCATAAATCCGGGTCTCACTGAAGCTTTCTTT

j_call: TRBJ2-2
d_call: TRBD2
clone_size: -
v_call: TRBV7-8
cdr3_aa: CASSRLAENTGELFF
cdr3_nt: TGTGCCAGCAGCCGACTAGCGGAGAACACCGGGGAGCTGTTTTTT

j_call: TRBJ2-7
d_call: -
clone_size: -
v_call: TRBV5-1
cdr3_aa: CASRESGTLSYEQYF
cdr3_nt: TGCGCCAGCAGGGAAAGCGGGACACTCTCCTACGAGCAGTACTTC

j_call: TRBJ1-2
d_call: -
clone_size: -
v_call: TRBV14
cdr3_aa: CASSPGTHGYTF
cdr3_nt: TGTGCCAGCAGCCCGGGGACCCATGGCTACACCTTC

j_call: TRBJ2-3
d_call: -
clone_size: -
v_call: TRBV7-3
cdr3_aa: CASSLGLGPDTQYF
cdr3_nt: TGTGCCAGCAGCTTAGGTCTGGGGCCTGATACGCAGTATTTT

j_call: TRBJ2-2
d_call: -
clone_size: -
v_call: TRBV29-1
cdr3_aa: CSVEVMATGGELFF
cdr3_nt: TGCAGCGTTGAAGTGATGGCGACAGGAGGGGAGCTGTTTTTT

j_call: TRBJ2-7
d_call: -
clone_size: -
v_call: TRBV29-1
cdr3_aa: CSVEGEGYEQYF
cdr3_nt: TGCAGCGTTGAAGGGGAAGGATACGAGCAGTACTTC

j_call: TRBJ1-5
d_call: -
clone_size: -
v_call: TRBV27
cdr3_aa: CASSTGINQPQHF
cdr3_nt: TGTGCCAGCAGTACAGGGATCAATCAGCCCCAGCATTTT

j_call: TRBJ2-4
d_call: -
clone_size: few
v_call: TRBV11-2
cdr3_aa: CASSLVYSLAKNIQYF
cdr3_nt: TGTGCCAGCAGCTTAGTCTACAGCCTAGCCAAAAACATTCAGTACTTC

j_call: TRBJ2-7
d_call: TRBD1
clone_size: -
v_call: TRBV13
cdr3_aa: CASSLAGTGSSEQYF
cdr3_nt: TGTGCCAGCAGCCTCGCCGGGACAGGGTCATCCGAGCAGTACTTC

j_call: TRBJ1-6
d_call: -
clone_size: -
v_call: TRBV4-3
cdr3_aa: CASSQGSSYNSPLHF
cdr3_nt: TGCGCCAGCAGCCAAGGGAGCTCCTATAATTCACCCCTCCACTTT

j_call: TRBJ2-5
d_call: -
clone_size: few
v_call: TRBV9
cdr3_aa: CASSVGGSYQETQYF
cdr3_nt: TGTGCCAGCAGCGTAGGCGGTTCGTACCAAGAGACCCAGTACTTC

j_call: TRBJ1-1
d_call: -
clone_size: few
v_call: TRBV29-1
cdr3_aa: CSVGGGREAFF
cdr3_nt: TGCAGCGTTGGAGGTGGTAGGGAAGCTTTCTTT

j_call: TRBJ2-1
d_call: -
clone_size: few
v_call: TRBV19
cdr3_aa: CASSLAPGDSPYNEQFF
cdr3_nt: TGTGCCAGTAGCTTGGCGCCCGGGGACTCCCCCTACAATGAGCAGTTCTTC

j_call: TRBJ2-1
d_call: TRBD1
clone_size: once
v_call: TRBV9
cdr3_aa: CASSVAHGTDYNEQFF
cdr3_nt: TGTGCCAGCAGCGTAGCCCATGGGACAGACTACAATGAGCAGTTCTTC

j_call: TRBJ2-5
d_call: -
clone_size: -
v_call: TRBV28
cdr3_aa: CASAPVPGQETQYF
cdr3_nt: TGTGCCAGCGCCCCGGTGCCAGGCCAAGAGACCCAGTACTTC

j_call: TRBJ2-3
d_call: TRBD2
clone_size: -
v_call: TRBV6-4
cdr3_aa: CASTEQDGGAGTQYF
cdr3_nt: TGTGCCAGCACCGAGCAGGACGGGGGGGCCGGTACGCAGTATTTT

j_call: TRBJ1-5
d_call: TRBD1
clone_size: -
v_call: TRBV28
cdr3_aa: CASSLSSRGAQPQHF
cdr3_nt: TGTGCCAGCAGTTTATCTTCCAGGGGGGCTCAGCCCCAGCATTTT

j_call: TRBJ1-3
d_call: -
clone_size: -
v_call: TRBV4-1
cdr3_aa: CASAAQGYSGNTIYF
cdr3_nt: TGCGCCAGCGCCGCTCAGGGATACTCTGGAAACACCATATATTTT

j_call: TRBJ1-1
d_call: -
clone_size: -
v_call: TRBV7-2
cdr3_aa: CASSLGQNLNTEAFF
cdr3_nt: TGTGCCAGCAGCTTAGGACAGAACCTCAACACTGAAGCTTTCTTT

j_call: TRBJ2-3
d_call: TRBD2
clone_size: -
v_call: TRBV5-4
cdr3_aa: CASSHGVSGGDTQYF
cdr3_nt: TGTGCCAGCAGTCATGGGGTGAGCGGGGGGGATACGCAGTATTTT

j_call: TRBJ2-2
d_call: -
clone_size: once
v_call: TRBV4-3
cdr3_aa: CASSQSLREATGELFF
cdr3_nt: TGCGCCAGCAGCCAGTCCCTCAGGGAGGCGACCGGGGAGCTGTTTTTT

j_call: TRBJ2-7
d_call: -
clone_size: once
v_call: TRBV25-1
cdr3_aa: CASSDYASAGDANREQYF
cdr3_nt: TGTGCCAGCAGTGACTACGCCTCGGCAGGGGACGCCAATCGGGAGCAGTACTTC

j_call: TRBJ2-5
d_call: -
clone_size: -
v_call: TRBV6-5
cdr3_aa: CASSLSGLPGETQYF
cdr3_nt: TGTGCCAGCAGTTTGTCAGGCCTCCCGGGTGAGACCCAGTACTTC

j_call: TRBJ2-3
d_call: TRBD2
clone_size: -
v_call: TRBV29-1
cdr3_aa: CSVEEGFRGGLMIDTQYF
cdr3_nt: TGCAGCGTTGAAGAAGGTTTTCGGGGGGGCCTGATGATAGATACGCAGTATTTT

j_call: TRBJ2-7
d_call: -
clone_size: -
v_call: TRBV9
cdr3_aa: CASSVAVGGTYEQYF
cdr3_nt: TGTGCCAGCAGCGTAGCGGTGGGGGGAACCTACGAGCAGTACTTC

j_call: TRBJ2-2
d_call: -
clone_size: -
v_call: TRBV4-1
cdr3_aa: CASSRDGGELFF
cdr3_nt: TGCGCCAGCAGCCGGGACGGGGGGGAGCTGTTTTTT

j_call: TRBJ2-1
d_call: -
clone_size: many
v_call: TRBV19
cdr3_aa: CASSIGQGGTTNEQFF
cdr3_nt: TGTGCCAGTAGTATAGGCCAGGGGGGAACTACCAATGAGCAGTTCTTC

j_call: TRBJ2-2
d_call: -
clone_size: -
v_call: TRBV7-9
cdr3_aa: CASSGQGMNTGELFF
cdr3_nt: TGTGCCAGCAGCGGCCAGGGGATGAACACCGGGGAGCTGTTTTTT

j_call: TRBJ2-3
d_call: -
clone_size: once
v_call: TRBV29-1
cdr3_aa: CSVEGGDTQYF
cdr3_nt: TGCAGCGTTGAGGGAGGAGATACGCAGTATTTT